This T cell receptor (beta chain) derives from a study of blood T cell repertoires in COVID-19. About the study: Sites across the United States, Italy and Spain contributed samples from acute and convalescent COVID-19. T cells, B-cell-depleted T cells, or PBMCs provided the cDNA or gDNA that served as material.

Original processing methods: Amplification from reference gene primers served as the basis for estimated nucleated cell counts. The table came from immunoSEQ multiplex PCR; TCRdb's copy has only in-frame clones and leaves some out. V, J and clone size were drawn from that table, and D and trimming were deduced from the DNA. The sample consists of approximately 240,000 clones, just under 85% of them appearing once. The CDR3 contains 14 residues. V lost 1 base to trimming and J lost 5 bases; unmatched junction nucleotides: 6. The germline gives CDR1 SGHKS, CDR2 YYEKEE (reference sequence). Input material: peripheral blood. This chain joins TRBV5-5 and TRBJ2-7; 7 nucleotides line up with TRBD1. This TCR came from a woman aged 55 to 70 with active or convalescent COVID-19. CDR3 in DNA: TGTGCCAGCAGCTTGTTAGGGGGCGAAGACGAGCAGTACTTC. Translation gives CASSLLGGEDEQYF.